This T cell receptor beta chain was observed in a study of blood T cell repertoires in COVID-19. Study as a whole: Collection of acute and convalescent COVID-19 samples took place in the United States, Italy and Spain. PBMCs, B-cell-depleted T cells, or T cells were the source of the cDNA or gDNA that made up the material.

This CDR3 comprises 15 residues. Germline-derived CDR1 and CDR2 are LGHDT and YNNKEL (reference sequence). The V gene end was trimmed by 4 bases and the J gene end by 7 bases; junction bases not matched to a gene: 6. Patients of the Seattle cohort, enrolled during active infection, were followed longitudinally. In the original processing: The authors estimated nucleated cell counts from reference gene primer amplification. Repertoires were generated with immunoSEQ multiplex PCR, while TCRdb's copy carries only in-frame clones and drops some. V, J and clone size derive from that table, while D and trimming were established from the DNA sequence. Of about 440,000 clones listed, about 91% are singletons.

The sequenced sample was peripheral blood. The V gene is TRBV3-1 (or the pseudogene TRBV3-2), the J gene TRBJ2-5; 13 nucleotides agree with TRBD2. This TCR derives from a woman aged 45-59 years with COVID-19, enrolled during active disease. The CDR3 sequence: CASSRGLAGEGTQYF. CDR3 DNA: TGTGCCAGCAGCCGAGGACTAGCGGGGGAGGGGACCCAGTACTTC.